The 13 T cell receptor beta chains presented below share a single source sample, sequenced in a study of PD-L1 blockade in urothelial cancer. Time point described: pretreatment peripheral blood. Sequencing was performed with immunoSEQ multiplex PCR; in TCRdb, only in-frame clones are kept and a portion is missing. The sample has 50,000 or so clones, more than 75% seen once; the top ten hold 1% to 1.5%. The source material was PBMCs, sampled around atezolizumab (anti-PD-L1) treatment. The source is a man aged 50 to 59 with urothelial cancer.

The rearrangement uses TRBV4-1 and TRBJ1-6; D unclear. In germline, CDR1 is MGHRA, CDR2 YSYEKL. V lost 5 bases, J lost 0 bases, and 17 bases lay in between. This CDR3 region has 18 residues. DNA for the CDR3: TGCGCCAGCAGCTCCCGACACCTTTCCAGCTCCTATAATTCACCCCTCCACTTT. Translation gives CASSSRHLSSSYNSPLHF.

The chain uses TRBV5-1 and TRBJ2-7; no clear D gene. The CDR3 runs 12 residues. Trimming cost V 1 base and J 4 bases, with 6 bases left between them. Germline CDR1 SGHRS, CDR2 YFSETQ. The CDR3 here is CASSLIPYEQYF. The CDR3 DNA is TGCGCCAGCAGCTTGATCCCTTACGAGCAGTACTTC.

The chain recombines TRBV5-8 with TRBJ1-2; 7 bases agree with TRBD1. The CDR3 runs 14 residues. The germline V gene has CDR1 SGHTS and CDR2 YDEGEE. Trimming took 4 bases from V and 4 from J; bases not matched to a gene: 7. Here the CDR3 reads CASSPDRSTYGYTF. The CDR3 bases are TGTGCCAGCAGCCCGGACAGGTCGACCTATGGCTACACCTTC.

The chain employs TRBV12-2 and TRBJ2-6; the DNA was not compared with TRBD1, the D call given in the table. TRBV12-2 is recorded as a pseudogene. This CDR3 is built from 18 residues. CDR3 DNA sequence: TGTGCAAGTCGCCACGCCAACCCTCAGGGCTCTGGGGCCAACGTCCTGACTTTC. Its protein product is CASRHANPQGSGANVLTF.

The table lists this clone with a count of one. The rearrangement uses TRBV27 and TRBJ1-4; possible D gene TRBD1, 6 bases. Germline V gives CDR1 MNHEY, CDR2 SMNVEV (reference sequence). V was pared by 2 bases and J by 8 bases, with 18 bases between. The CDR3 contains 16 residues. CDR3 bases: TGTGCCAGCAGTTTACGCGACAGGCTGCCTCGCGAAAAACTGTTTTTT. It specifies CASSLRDRLPREKLFF.

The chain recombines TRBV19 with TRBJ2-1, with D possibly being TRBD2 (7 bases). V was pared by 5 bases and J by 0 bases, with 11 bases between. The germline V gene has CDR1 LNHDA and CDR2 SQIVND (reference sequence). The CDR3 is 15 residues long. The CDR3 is CASSGGATSYNEQFF. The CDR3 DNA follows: TGTGCCAGTAGTGGGGGGGCCACCTCCTACAATGAGCAGTTCTTC.

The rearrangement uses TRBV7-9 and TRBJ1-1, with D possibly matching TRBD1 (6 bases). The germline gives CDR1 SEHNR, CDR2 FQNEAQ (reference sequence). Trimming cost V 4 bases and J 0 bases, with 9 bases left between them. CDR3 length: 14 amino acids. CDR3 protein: CASSSGQLNTEAFF. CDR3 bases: TGTGCCAGCAGCTCCGGACAGCTGAACACTGAAGCTTTCTTT.

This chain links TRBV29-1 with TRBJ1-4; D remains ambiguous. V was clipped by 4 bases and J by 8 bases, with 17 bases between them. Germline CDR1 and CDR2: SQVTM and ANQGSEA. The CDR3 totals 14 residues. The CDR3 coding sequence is TGCAGCGTTGCGACCCCGGGGATTGGCGAAAAACTGTTTTTT. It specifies CSVATPGIGEKLFF. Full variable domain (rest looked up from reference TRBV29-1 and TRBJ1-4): SAVISQKPSRDICQRGTSLTIQCQVDSQVTMMFWYRQQPGQSLTLIATANQGSEATYESGFVIDKFPISRPNLTFSTLTVSNMSPEDSSIYLCSVATPGIGEKLFFGSGTQLSVL.

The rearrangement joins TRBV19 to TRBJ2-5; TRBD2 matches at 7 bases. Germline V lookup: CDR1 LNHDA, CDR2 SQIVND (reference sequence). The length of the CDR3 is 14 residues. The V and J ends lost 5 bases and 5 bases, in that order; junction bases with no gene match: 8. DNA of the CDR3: TGTGCCAGTAGTGTGGCACCCGGGAGGGAGACCCAGTACTTC. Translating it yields CASSVAPGRETQYF.

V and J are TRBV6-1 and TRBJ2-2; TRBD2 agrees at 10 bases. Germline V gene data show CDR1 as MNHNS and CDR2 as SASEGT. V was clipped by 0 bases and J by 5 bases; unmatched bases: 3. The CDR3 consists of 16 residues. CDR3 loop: CASSEAGLARTGELFF. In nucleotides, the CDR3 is TGTGCCAGCAGTGAAGCGGGACTAGCGAGAACCGGGGAGCTGTTTTTT.

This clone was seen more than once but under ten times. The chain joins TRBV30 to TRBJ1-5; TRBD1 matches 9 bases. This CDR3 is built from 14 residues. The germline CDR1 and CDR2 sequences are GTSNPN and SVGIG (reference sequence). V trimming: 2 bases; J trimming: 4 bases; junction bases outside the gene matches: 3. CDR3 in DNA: TGTGCCTGGAGTCGGGACAGGGCGAATCAGCCCCAGCATTTT. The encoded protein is CAWSRDRANQPQHF.

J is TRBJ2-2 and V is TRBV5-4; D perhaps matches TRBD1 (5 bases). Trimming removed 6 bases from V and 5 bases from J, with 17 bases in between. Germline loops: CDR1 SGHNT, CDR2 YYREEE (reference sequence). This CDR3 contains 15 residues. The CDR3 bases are TGTGCCAGCACCACCGAAGGGGTTCGGACCGGGGAGCTGTTTTTT. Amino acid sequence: CASTTEGVRTGELFF.

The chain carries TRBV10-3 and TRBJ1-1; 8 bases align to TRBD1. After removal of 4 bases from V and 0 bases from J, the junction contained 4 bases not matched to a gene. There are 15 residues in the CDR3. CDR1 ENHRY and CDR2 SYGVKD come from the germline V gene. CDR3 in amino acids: CAISGSGGMNTEAFF. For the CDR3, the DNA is TGTGCCATCAGTGGGTCAGGGGGCATGAACACTGAAGCTTTCTTT.